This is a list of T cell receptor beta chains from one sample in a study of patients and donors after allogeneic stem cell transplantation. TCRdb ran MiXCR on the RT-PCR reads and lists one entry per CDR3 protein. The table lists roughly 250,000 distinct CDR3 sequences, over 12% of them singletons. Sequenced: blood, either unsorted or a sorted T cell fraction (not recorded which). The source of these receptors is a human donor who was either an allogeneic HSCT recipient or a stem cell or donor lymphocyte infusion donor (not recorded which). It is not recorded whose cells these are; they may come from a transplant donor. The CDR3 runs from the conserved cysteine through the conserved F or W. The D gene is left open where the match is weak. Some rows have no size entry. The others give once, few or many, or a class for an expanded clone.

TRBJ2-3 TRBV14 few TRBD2 CASSLRLAATPDTQYF TGTGCCAGCAGCCTGAGACTAGCGGCGACCCCTGATACGCAGTATTTT
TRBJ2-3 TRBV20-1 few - CSAPKAGPDTQYF TGCAGTGCTCCAAAGGCAGGGCCGGATACGCAGTATTTT
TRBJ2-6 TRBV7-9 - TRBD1 CASSRGQAGANVLTF TGTGCCAGCAGCAGAGGACAGGCTGGGGCCAACGTCCTGACTTTC
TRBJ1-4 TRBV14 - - CASSPTVAEKLFF TGTGCCAGCAGCCCAACAGTAGCCGAAAAACTGTTTTTT
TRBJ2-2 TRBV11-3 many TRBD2 CASSLWTSGDTGELFF TGTGCCAGCAGCCTGTGGACTAGCGGGGATACCGGGGAGCTGTTTTTT
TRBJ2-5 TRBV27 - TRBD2 CASRDISAGGETQYF TGTGCCAGCAGGGACATATCGGCGGGAGGAGAGACCCAGTACTTC
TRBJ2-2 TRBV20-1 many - CSAAWGVDTGELFF TGCAGTGCTGCATGGGGAGTCGACACCGGGGAGCTGTTTTTT
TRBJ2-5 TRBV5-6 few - CASSLGEQETQYF TGTGCCAGCAGCTTGGGAGAGCAAGAGACCCAGTACTTC
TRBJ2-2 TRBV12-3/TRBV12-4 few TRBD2 CASSTSGGAGPGELFF TGTGCCAGCAGTACTAGCGGGGGGGCCGGTCCCGGGGAGCTGTTTTTT
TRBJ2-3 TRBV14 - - CASSRDIATDTQYF TGTGCCAGCAGCCGGGACATAGCCACAGATACGCAGTATTTT
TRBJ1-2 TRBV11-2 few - CASSEDSYGYTF TGTGCCAGCAGCGAGGACAGCTATGGCTACACCTTC
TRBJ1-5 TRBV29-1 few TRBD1 CSVGQGNQPQHF TGCAGCGTTGGACAGGGTAATCAGCCCCAGCATTTT
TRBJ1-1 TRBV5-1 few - CASSLKGQNTEAFF TGCGCCAGCAGCTTGAAAGGACAGAACACTGAAGCTTTCTTT
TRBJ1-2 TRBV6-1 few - CASRYTVNYGYTF TGTGCCAGCAGGTATACTGTGAACTATGGCTACACCTTC
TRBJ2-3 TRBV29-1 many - CSVLGGGTDTQYF TGCAGCGTTCTGGGCGGAGGCACAGATACGCAGTATTTT
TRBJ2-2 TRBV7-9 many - CASSLMLRNTGELFF TGTGCCAGCAGCCTCATGCTGCGGAACACCGGGGAGCTGTTTTTT
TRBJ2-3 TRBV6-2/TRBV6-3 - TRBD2 CASSPERGVPDTQYF TGTGCCAGCAGCCCAGAGCGGGGGGTCCCAGATACGCAGTATTTT
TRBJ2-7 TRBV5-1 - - CASSLDKSGEQYF TGCGCCAGCAGCTTGGACAAAAGTGGCGAGCAGTACTTC